This entry concerns a single TCR beta chain. The data belong to a study of blood T cell repertoires in COVID-19. Study-wide context: COVID-19 samples collected from the United States, Italy and Spain covered acute and convalescent phases. PBMCs, B-cell-depleted T cells, or T cells provided the cDNA or gDNA that made up the material.

V was cut by 2 bases and J by 3 bases, with 7 bases left in between. Germline-derived CDR1 and CDR2 are SGHTA and FQGNSA. The CDR3 is made up of 13 amino acids. The authors' processing: Nucleated cell counts were estimated from reference gene primer amplification. Sequencing used immunoSEQ multiplex PCR; TCRdb keeps in-frame clones, though not all of them. The V and J calls and clone size come from that table; D and trimming were worked out from the DNA. The sample includes around 140,000 clones, around 89% of them seen just once. The sequenced material came from peripheral blood. The chain recombines TRBV7-2 with TRBJ1-1; no firm D call. The clonotype comes from a man in his fifties or sixties with active or convalescent COVID-19. CDR3 nucleotides: TGTGCCAGCAGCTTACGACACTACACTGAAGCTTTCTTT. This gives the protein CASSLRHYTEAFF. The full variable domain, rest sourced from reference TRBV7-2 and TRBJ1-1, is GAGVSQSPSNKVTEKGKDVELRCDPISGHTALYWYRQSLGQGLEFLIYFQGNSAPDKSGLPSDRFSAERTGGSVSTLTIQRTQQEDSAVYLCASSLRHYTEAFFGQGTRLTVV.